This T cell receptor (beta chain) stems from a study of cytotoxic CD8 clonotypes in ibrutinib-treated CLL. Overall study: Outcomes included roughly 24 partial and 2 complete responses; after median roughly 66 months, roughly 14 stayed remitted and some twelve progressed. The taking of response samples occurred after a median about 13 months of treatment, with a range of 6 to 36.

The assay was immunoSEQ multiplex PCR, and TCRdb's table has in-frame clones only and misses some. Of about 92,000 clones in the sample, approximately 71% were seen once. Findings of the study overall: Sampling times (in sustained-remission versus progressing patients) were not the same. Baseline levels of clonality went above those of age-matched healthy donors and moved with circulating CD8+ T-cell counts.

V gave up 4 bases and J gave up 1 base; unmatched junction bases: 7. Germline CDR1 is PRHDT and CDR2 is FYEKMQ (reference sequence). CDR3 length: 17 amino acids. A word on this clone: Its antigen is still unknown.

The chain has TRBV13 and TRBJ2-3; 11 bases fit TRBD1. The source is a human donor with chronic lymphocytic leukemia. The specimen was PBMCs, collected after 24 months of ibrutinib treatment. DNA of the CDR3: TGTGCCAGCAGCTCGGACAGGGGGCAACGAGGCACAGATACGCAGTATTTT. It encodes CASSSDRGQRGTDTQYF.